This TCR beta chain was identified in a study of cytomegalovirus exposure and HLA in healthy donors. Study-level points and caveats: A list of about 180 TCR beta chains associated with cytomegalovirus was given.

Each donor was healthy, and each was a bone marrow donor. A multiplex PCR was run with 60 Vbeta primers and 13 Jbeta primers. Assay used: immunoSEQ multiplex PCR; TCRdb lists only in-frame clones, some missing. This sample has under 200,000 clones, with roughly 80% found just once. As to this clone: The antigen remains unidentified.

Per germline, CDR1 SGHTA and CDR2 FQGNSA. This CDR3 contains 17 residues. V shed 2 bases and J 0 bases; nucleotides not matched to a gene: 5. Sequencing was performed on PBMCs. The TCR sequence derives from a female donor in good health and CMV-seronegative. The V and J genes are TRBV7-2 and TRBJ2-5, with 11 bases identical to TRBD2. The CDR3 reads CASSLRASGGYQETQYF. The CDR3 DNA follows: TGTGCCAGCAGCTTACGAGCTAGCGGGGGGTACCAAGAGACCCAGTACTTC. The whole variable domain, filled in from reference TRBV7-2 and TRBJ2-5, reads GAGVSQSPSNKVTEKGKDVELRCDPISGHTALYWYRQSLGQGLEFLIYFQGNSAPDKSGLPSDRFSAERTGGSVSTLTIQRTQQEDSAVYLCASSLRASGGYQETQYFGPGTRLLVL.